Listed below are T cell receptor beta chains from one sample, sequenced in a study of T cell changes during pregnancy in multiple sclerosis. Sequenced by immunoSEQ multiplex PCR; TCRdb stores in-frame clones only, minus some. This table has roughly 100,000 clones, around 90% appearing once. This specimen consisted of peripheral blood, obtained after pregnancy. The receptors derive from a female donor with multiple sclerosis, enrolled in a pregnancy study. Both conserved end residues are part of each CDR3. D genes are given only for firm matches.

D,J,V,CDR3,DNA
.,TRBJ1-2,TRBV7-3,CASSFEPNYGYTF,TGTGCCAGCAGCTTTGAGCCAAACTATGGCTACACCTTC
.,TRBJ2-5,TRBV6-1,CASSWDWQETQYF,TGTGCCAGCAGTTGGGACTGGCAAGAGACCCAGTACTTC
TRBD1,TRBJ1-2,TRBV7-9,CASNPGQGAYGYTF,TGTGCCAGCAACCCGGGCCAGGGGGCTTATGGCTACACCTTC
TRBD1,TRBJ1-5,TRBV2,CASSERAGGYDQPQHF,TGTGCCAGCAGTGAACGGGCAGGGGGCTACGATCAGCCCCAGCATTTT
.,TRBJ2-7,TRBV9,CASSPGILDEQYF,TGTGCCAGCAGCCCCGGGATTCTCGACGAGCAGTACTTC
.,TRBJ2-1,TRBV1,CTSSQALDRGPMPYNEQFF,TGCACCAGCAGCCAAGCCCTTGACAGGGGGCCGATGCCCTACAATGAGCAGTTCTTC
TRBD2,TRBJ2-1,TRBV7-9,CASSTPGLAYNEQFF,TGTGCCAGCAGCACCCCGGGACTAGCATACAATGAGCAGTTCTTC
.,TRBJ2-7,TRBV29-1,CSVEARQRGQPDEQYF,TGCAGCGTTGAAGCTAGACAACGGGGACAACCGGACGAGCAGTACTTC
TRBD1,TRBJ2-2,TRBV9,CASTGTGRTGELFF,TGTGCCAGTACTGGGACAGGGCGGACCGGGGAGCTGTTTTTT
TRBD1,TRBJ1-2,TRBV7-9,CASSSSGQGGSGYTF,TGTGCCAGCAGCTCATCGGGACAGGGAGGAAGTGGCTACACCTTC
TRBD2,TRBJ2-1,TRBV4-2,CASSQAPLLAGIYNEQFF,TGTGCCAGCAGCCAAGCCCCCCTACTAGCGGGGATCTACAATGAGCAGTTCTTC
.,TRBJ2-5,TRBV11-3,CASSLGRVGSGAQETQYF,TGTGCCAGCAGCTTAGGGAGGGTAGGGTCCGGAGCACAAGAGACCCAGTACTTC